This T cell receptor (beta chain) was identified in a study of cytomegalovirus exposure and HLA in healthy donors. The CDR3 runs to 13 residues. V lost 10 bases to trimming and J lost 7 bases, with 19 bases between them. The V gene's germline CDR1 is LNHDA and CDR2 SQIVND (reference sequence). PCR employed 60 Vbeta and 13 Jbeta primers. Only in-frame clones appear in the TCRdb table, and some are missing; sequencing was by immunoSEQ multiplex PCR. The sample totals some 200,000 clones; its top ten clones hold roughly 0.74%. The specimen sequenced was PBMCs. The J gene is TRBJ1-1, the V gene TRBV19; D possibly corresponds to TRBD1 (5 bases). The clonotype comes from a boy between 5 and 17 years old in good health and CMV-seronegative. For the CDR3, the DNA is TGTGCCACCCGTATCGGCCAGGGTGATGAAGCTTTCTTT. Encoded protein: CATRIGQGDEAFF. Full variable domain (missing parts from reference TRBV19 and TRBJ1-1): DGGITQSPKYLFRKEGQNVTLSCEQNLNHDAMYWYRQDPGQGLRLIYYSQIVNDFQKGDIAEGYSVSREKKESFPLTVTSAQKNPTAFYLCATRIGQGDEAFFGQGTRLTVV.